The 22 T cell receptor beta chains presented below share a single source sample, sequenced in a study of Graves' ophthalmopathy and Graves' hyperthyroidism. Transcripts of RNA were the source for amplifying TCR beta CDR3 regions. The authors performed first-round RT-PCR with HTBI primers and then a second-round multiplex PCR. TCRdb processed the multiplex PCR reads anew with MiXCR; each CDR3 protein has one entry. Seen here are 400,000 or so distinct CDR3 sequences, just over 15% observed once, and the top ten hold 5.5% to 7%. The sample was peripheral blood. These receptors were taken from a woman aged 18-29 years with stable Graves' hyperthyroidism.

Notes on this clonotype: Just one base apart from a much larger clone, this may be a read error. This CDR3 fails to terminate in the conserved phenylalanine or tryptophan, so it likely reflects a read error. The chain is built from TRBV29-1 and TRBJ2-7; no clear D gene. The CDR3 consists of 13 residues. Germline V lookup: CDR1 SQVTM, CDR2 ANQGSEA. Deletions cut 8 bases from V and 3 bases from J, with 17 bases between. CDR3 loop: CSIRTAPVYEQYY. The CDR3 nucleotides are TGCAGCATCCGGACGGCGCCAGTCTACGAGCAGTACTAC.

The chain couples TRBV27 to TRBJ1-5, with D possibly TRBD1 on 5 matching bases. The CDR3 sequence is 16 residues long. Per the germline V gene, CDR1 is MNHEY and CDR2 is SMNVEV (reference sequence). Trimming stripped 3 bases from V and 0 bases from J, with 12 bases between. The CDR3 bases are TGTGCCAGCAGTTTCACAGGCCCGTATAGCAATCAGCCCCAGCATTTT. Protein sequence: CASSFTGPYSNQPQHF.

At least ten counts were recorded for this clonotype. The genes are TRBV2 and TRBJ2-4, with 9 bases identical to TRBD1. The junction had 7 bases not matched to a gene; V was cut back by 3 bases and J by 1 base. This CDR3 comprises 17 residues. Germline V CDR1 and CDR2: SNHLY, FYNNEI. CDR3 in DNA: TGTGCCAGCAGTGACTACAGGGGGCTCCCGGCCAAAAACATTCAGTACTTC. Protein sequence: CASSDYRGLPAKNIQYF. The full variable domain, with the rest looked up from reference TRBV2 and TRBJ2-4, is EPEVTQTPSHQVTQMGQEVILRCVPISNHLYFYWYRQILGQKVEFLVSFYNNEISEKSEIFDDQFSVERPDGSNFTLKIRSTKLEDSAMYFCASSDYRGLPAKNIQYFGAGTRLSVL.

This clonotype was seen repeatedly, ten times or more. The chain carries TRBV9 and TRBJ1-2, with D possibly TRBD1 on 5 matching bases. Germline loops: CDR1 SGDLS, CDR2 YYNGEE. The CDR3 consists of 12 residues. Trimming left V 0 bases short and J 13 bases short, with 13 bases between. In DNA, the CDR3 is TGTGCCAGCAGCGTAGTTACAGGAGGTTTCACCTTC. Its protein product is CASSVVTGGFTF.

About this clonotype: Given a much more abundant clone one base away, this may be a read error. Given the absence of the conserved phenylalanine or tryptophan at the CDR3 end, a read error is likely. The CDR3, as DNA: TGTGCCAGCTGGGAGGCGGGGGGTCCCTACGAGCAGTACTAC. Its protein product is CASWEAGGPYEQYY. V usage is TRBV27 and J usage is TRBJ2-7, with 8 bases aligning to TRBD2. The germline CDR1 and CDR2 sequences are MNHEY and SMNVEV (reference sequence). This CDR3 comprises 14 residues. V lost 8 bases to trimming and J lost 2 bases; unmatched junction nucleotides: 8.

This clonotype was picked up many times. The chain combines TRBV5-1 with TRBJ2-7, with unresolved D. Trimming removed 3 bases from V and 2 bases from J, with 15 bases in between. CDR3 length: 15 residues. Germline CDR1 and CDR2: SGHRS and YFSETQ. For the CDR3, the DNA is TGCGCCAGCAGCTCTGCCCCCACAATAACCTACGAGCAGTACTTC. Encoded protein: CASSSAPTITYEQYF.

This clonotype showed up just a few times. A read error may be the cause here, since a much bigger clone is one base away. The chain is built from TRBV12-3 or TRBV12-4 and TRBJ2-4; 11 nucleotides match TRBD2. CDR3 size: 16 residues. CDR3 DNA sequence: TGTGCCAGCAGTTTCCGGCTAGCGGGGGGAAAAAACATTAAGTACTTC. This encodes CASSFRLAGGKNIKYF.

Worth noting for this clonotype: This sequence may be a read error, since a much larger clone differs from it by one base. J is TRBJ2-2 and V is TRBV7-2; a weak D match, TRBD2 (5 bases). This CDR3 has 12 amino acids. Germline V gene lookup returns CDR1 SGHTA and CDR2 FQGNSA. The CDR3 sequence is CASSLIAGELCF. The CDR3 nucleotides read TGTGCCAGCAGCTTAATCGCCGGGGAGCTGTGTTTT.

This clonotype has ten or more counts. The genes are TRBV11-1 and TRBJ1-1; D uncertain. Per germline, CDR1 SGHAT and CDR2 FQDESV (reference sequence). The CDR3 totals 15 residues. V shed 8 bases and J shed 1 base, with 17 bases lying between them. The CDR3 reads CASQNREGRNTEAFF. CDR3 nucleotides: TGTGCCAGCCAAAACCGGGAGGGAAGGAACACTGAAGCTTTCTTT.

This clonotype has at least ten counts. The CDR3, as DNA: TGTGCTAGTGGTTTGTGGGACAGTAATTCACCCCTCCACTTT. It translates to CASGLWDSNSPLHF. The gene calls are TRBV12-5 and TRBJ1-6, with 7 bases lining up with TRBD1. Losses at the gene ends were 2 bases for V and 6 bases for J; bases not matched to a gene: 1. Germline values: CDR1 LGHNT, CDR2 FRNRAP. The CDR3 is 14 amino acids. Full variable domain (missing parts from reference TRBV12-5 and TRBJ1-6): DARVTQTPRHKVTEMGQEVTMRCQPILGHNTVFWYRQTMMQGLELLAYFRNRAPLDDSGMPKDRFSAEMPDATLATLKIQPSEPRDSAVYFCASGLWDSNSPLHFGNGTRLTVT.

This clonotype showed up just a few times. CDR3 sequence: CATNGADSYEQYF. CDR3 nucleotides: TGTGCCACCAATGGGGCGGATTCCTACGAGCAGTACTTC. The V gene is TRBV24-1, the J gene TRBJ2-7, with D possibly being TRBD1 (5 bases). Per the germline V gene, CDR1 is KGHDR and CDR2 is SFDVKD. This CDR3 contains 13 residues. V dropped 8 bases and J dropped 1 base, with 11 bases sitting between them.

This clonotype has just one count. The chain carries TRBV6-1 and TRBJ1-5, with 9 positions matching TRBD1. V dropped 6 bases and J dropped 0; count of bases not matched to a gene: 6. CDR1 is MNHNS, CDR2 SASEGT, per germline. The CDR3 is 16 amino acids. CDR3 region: CASRMTGGDSNQPQHF. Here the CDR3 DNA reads TGTGCCAGCAGGATGACAGGGGGGGATAGCAATCAGCCCCAGCATTTT.

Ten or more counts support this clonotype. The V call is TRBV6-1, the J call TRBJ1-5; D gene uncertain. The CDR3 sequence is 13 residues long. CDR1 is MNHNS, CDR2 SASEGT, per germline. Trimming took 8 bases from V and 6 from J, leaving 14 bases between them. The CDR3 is CASRTAHPQPQHF. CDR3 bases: TGTGCCAGCCGAACAGCCCACCCTCAGCCCCAGCATTTT.

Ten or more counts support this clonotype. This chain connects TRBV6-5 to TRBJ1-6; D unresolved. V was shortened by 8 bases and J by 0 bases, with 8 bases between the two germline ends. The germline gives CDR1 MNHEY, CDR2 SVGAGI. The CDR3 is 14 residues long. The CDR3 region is CASWSSSYNSPLHF. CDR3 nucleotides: TGTGCCAGCTGGAGCAGCTCCTATAATTCACCCCTCCACTTT.

CDR3 sequence (DNA): TGTGCCAGCAGCGTAGAACGGGGGCCCGGGCCAGCCTACGAGCAGTACTTC. Translation gives CASSVERGPGPAYEQYF. The chain recombines TRBV9 with TRBJ2-7; tentatively, D is TRBD1 or TRBD2 (6 bases each). The CDR3 has 17 residues. V lost 0 bases and J lost 2, with 18 bases in between. Germline CDR1 SGDLS, CDR2 YYNGEE. The full variable domain, rest sourced from reference TRBV9 and TRBJ2-7, is DSGVTQTPKHLITATGQRVTLRCSPRSGDLSVYWYQQSLDQGLQFLIQYYNGEERAKGNILERFSAQQFPDLHSELNLSSLELGDSALYFCASSVERGPGPAYEQYFGPGTRLTVT.

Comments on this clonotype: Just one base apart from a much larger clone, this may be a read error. This chain's CDR3 is CSVQQDAPKEAFF. CDR3 nucleotide sequence: TGCAGCGTTCAGCAGGACGCCCCTAAAGAAGCTTTCTTT. The V call is TRBV29-1, the J call TRBJ1-1; D is ambiguous. The ends were cut back, 5 bases at V and 8 bases at J, with 18 bases in the middle. The germline gives CDR1 SQVTM, CDR2 ANQGSEA. This CDR3 is 13 amino acids long. The full variable domain, rest sourced from reference TRBV29-1 and TRBJ1-1, is SAVISQKPSRDICQRGTSLTIQCQVDSQVTMMFWYRQQPGQSLTLIATANQGSEATYESGFVIDKFPISRPNLTFSTLTVSNMSPEDSSIYLCSVQQDAPKEAFFGQGTRLTVV.

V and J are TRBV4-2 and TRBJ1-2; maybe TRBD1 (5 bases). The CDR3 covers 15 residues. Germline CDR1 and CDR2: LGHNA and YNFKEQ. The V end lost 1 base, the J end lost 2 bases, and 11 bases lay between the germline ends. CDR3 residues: CASSQGDGWNYGYTF. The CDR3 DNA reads TGTGCCAGCAGCCAAGGGGACGGTTGGAACTATGGCTACACCTTC.

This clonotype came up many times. Written as DNA, the CDR3 is TGCAGTGCTAGAGAGCCACACTCTTTCAACACTGAAGCTTTCTTT. Its protein is CSAREPHSFNTEAFF. The chain combines TRBV20-1 with TRBJ1-1; no definite D call. The CDR3 spans 15 residues. Germline CDR1 is DFQATT and CDR2 is SNEGSKA (reference sequence). Trimming cost V 0 bases and J 2 bases, with 13 bases left between them.

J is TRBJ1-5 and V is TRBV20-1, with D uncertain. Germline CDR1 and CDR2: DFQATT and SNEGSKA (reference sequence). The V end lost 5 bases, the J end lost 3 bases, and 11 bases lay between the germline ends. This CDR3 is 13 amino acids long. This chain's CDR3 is CSAESGNNQPQHF. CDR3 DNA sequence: TGCAGTGCTGAGTCGGGCAACAATCAGCCCCAGCATTTT.

CDR3 amino acids: CASSRTSGGKEQYF. The CDR3 DNA reads as TGTGCCAGCTCCCGGACTAGCGGGGGGAAGGAGCAGTACTTC. This sequence joins TRBV6-1 and TRBJ2-7; 14 bases are shared with TRBD2. The CDR3 is 14 amino acids. Germline V CDR1 and CDR2: MNHNS, SASEGT. V shed 8 bases, J shed 7 bases, and the junction held 7 bases outside the gene matches.

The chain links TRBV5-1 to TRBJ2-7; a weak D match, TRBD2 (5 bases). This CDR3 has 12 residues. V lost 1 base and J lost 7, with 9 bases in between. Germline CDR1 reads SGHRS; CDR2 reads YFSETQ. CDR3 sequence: CASSLRGREQYF. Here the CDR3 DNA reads TGCGCCAGCAGCTTGCGAGGGAGAGAGCAGTACTTC. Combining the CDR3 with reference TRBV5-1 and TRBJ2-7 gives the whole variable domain KAGVTQTPRYLIKTRGQQVTLSCSPISGHRSVSWYQQTPGQGLQFLFEYFSETQRNKGNFPGRFSGRQFSNSRSEMNVSTLELGDSALYLCASSLRGREQYFGPGTRLTVT.

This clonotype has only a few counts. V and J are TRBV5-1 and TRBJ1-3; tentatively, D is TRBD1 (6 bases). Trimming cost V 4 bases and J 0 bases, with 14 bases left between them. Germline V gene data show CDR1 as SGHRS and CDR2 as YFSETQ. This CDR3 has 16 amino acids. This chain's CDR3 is CASSMGTRLSGNTIYF. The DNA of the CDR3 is TGCGCCAGCAGCATGGGGACACGACTCTCTGGAAACACCATATATTTT.